A single sample is the source of the 20 T cell receptor beta chains below, sequenced in a study of blood T cell repertoires in COVID-19. TCRdb keeps only in-frame clones here, not all; method: immunoSEQ multiplex PCR. The sample comprises about 46,000 clones, approximately 86% of which are singletons, and 16% rests with the top ten. The sample taken for sequencing was peripheral blood. Receptors were obtained from a man aged 55 to 70 with active or convalescent COVID-19.

In its sample, this clone was seen a few times. V usage is TRBV5-6 and J usage is TRBJ1-2, with 8 positions matching TRBD1. With V trimmed by 7 bases and J by 5 bases, 10 bases remained unmatched. Germline values: CDR1 SGHDT, CDR2 YYEEEE. The CDR3 length is 14 residues. The CDR3 loop reads CASLGRGLGYGYTF. In DNA form, the CDR3 reads TGTGCCAGCCTGGGCAGGGGGCTTGGATATGGCTACACCTTC.

The chain has TRBV19 and TRBJ1-1, with TRBD1 matching 7 bases. CDR3 length: 16 amino acids. V was pared by 5 bases and J by 4 bases, with 13 bases of the junction left unmatched. Germline V lookup: CDR1 LNHDA, CDR2 SQIVND (reference sequence). The CDR3 sequence is CASSSGRGGRSTEAFF. DNA for the CDR3: TGTGCCAGTAGTTCGGGGAGAGGGGGCCGCAGCACTGAAGCTTTCTTT.

V gene TRBV5-4 combines with J gene TRBJ1-2; D is undetermined. This CDR3 has 14 residues. The germline CDR1 and CDR2 sequences are SGHNT and YYREEE (reference sequence). Trimming took off 0 bases at V and 8 bases at J, with 14 bases between the two ends. Here the CDR3 DNA reads TGTGCCAGCAGCTTGGATGAGGGTATTCGGGGCTACACCTTC. Translating it yields CASSLDEGIRGYTF.

The chain has TRBV7-8 and TRBJ2-1; 7 bases map to TRBD2. The CDR3 consists of 15 residues. V dropped 4 bases and J dropped 4; count of bases not matched to a gene: 7. Per the germline V gene, CDR1 is SGHVS and CDR2 is FQNEAQ. The CDR3 region has the DNA TGTGCCAGCAGCTGGTGGGGGGGGGATTACAATGAGCAGTTCTTC. This gives the protein CASSWWGGDYNEQFF. Full variable domain (remainder filled in from reference TRBV7-8 and TRBJ2-1): GAGVSQSPRYKVAKRGQDVALRCDPISGHVSLFWYQQALGQGPEFLTYFQNEAQLDKSGLPSDRFFAERPEGSVSTLKIQRTQQEDSAVYLCASSWWGGDYNEQFFGPGTRLTVL.

The chain employs TRBV6-1 and TRBJ1-5; 12 bases line up with TRBD1. V was pared by 4 bases and J by 4 bases, with 5 bases of the junction left unmatched. CDR3 length equals 16 residues. Per the germline V gene, CDR1 is MNHNS and CDR2 is SASEGT. CDR3 sequence: CASSGRDRGHNQPQHF. CDR3 nucleotides: TGTGCCAGCAGTGGCCGGGACAGGGGGCATAATCAGCCCCAGCATTTT.

The chain combines TRBV7-2 with TRBJ1-4; D unresolved. V lost 5 bases, J lost 8 bases, and 9 bases lay in between. CDR3 length equals 12 residues. Germline V gene lookup returns CDR1 SGHTA and CDR2 FQGNSA. The chain's CDR3 is CASSPGGEKLFF. The CDR3 nucleotides are TGTGCCAGCAGCCCAGGAGGAGAAAAACTGTTTTTT.

V gene TRBV4-1 combines with J gene TRBJ2-1, with 10 nucleotides matching TRBD1. CDR1 and CDR2 from the germline V gene are MGHRA and YSYEKL. This CDR3 has 15 residues. The J segment lost 5 bases and the V segment lost 3 bases, leaving 4 bases of the junction unmatched. The CDR3 is CASSQTGGANNEQFF. Written as DNA, the CDR3 is TGCGCCAGCAGCCAGACAGGGGGCGCGAACAATGAGCAGTTCTTC.

V usage is TRBV6-6 and J usage is TRBJ2-1, with D unclear. V was cut by 0 bases and J by 0 bases, with 6 bases left in between. The CDR3 is made up of 15 amino acids. Germline CDR1 MNHNY, CDR2 SVGAGI (reference sequence). CDR3 DNA sequence: TGTGCCAGCAGTTACTCGGTCAGCTCCTACAATGAGCAGTTCTTC. Protein sequence: CASSYSVSSYNEQFF.

The V call is TRBV3-1 (or the pseudogene TRBV3-2), the J call TRBJ1-1; 7 bases line up with TRBD1. Germline CDR1 LGHDT, CDR2 YNNKEL (reference sequence). V lost 8 bases and J lost 10; bases outside the gene matches: 7. The CDR3 consists of 11 residues. In nucleotides, the CDR3 is TGTGCCAGCTCTCAGGGGGTGGTAGCTTTCTTT. Protein product: CASSQGVVAFF.

The chain joins TRBV28 to TRBJ1-2; D gene ambiguous. Looked up from germline, CDR1 is MDHEN and CDR2 is SYDVKM. This CDR3 has 12 residues. V dropped 1 base and J dropped 4 bases, with 4 bases sitting between them. The CDR3 loop reads CASSLSGYGYTF. CDR3 nucleotides: TGTGCCAGCAGTTTATCGGGCTATGGCTACACCTTC.

This chain connects TRBV11-2 to TRBJ1-1; the D is unclear. Germline CDR1 reads SGHAT; CDR2 reads FQNNGV. Trimming pared 4 bases from V and 8 bases from J, leaving 14 bases between. The CDR3 runs to 13 residues. The CDR3 protein is CASSSTGSLEAFF. The CDR3 DNA sequence: TGTGCCAGCAGCTCTACCGGGTCGCTGGAAGCTTTCTTT.

The V call is TRBV19, the J call TRBJ2-3; weak D call: TRBD2 (6 bases). In germline, CDR1 is LNHDA, CDR2 SQIVND (reference sequence). V was trimmed by 6 bases and J by 5 bases, leaving 12 bases between them. This CDR3 is 13 amino acids long. CDR3 protein: CASSPEGGDTQYF. For the CDR3, the DNA is TGTGCCAGTAGCCCGGAGGGCGGAGATACGCAGTATTTT.

The J gene is TRBJ1-1, the V gene TRBV27; the D gene is possibly TRBD1 (5 bases). Germline lookup yields CDR1 MNHEY and CDR2 SMNVEV (reference sequence). The CDR3 sequence is 16 residues long. V was shortened by 0 bases and J by 5 bases, with 16 bases between the two germline ends. The CDR3 loop is CASSLSVGQGGTEAFF. The CDR3 DNA reads as TGTGCCAGCAGTTTATCAGTGGGGCAGGGTGGAACTGAAGCTTTCTTT.

This rearrangement joins TRBV3-1 (or the pseudogene TRBV3-2) to TRBJ1-2; D is possibly TRBD1 (6 bases). There are 12 residues in the CDR3. Germline V gene sequence: CDR1 LGHDT, CDR2 YNNKEL (reference sequence). The ends were cut back, 2 bases at V and 7 bases at J, with 8 bases in the middle. CDR3 residues: CASSQQGFGYTF. The DNA for the CDR3 is TGTGCCAGCAGCCAACAGGGGTTTGGCTACACCTTC.

This clone was observed a single time. The rearrangement uses TRBV7-3 and TRBJ2-3; a weak D match, TRBD1 (5 bases). V was trimmed by 6 bases and J by 2 bases, leaving 15 bases between them. This CDR3 is 15 amino acids long. The germline V gene encodes CDR1 SGHTA and CDR2 FQGTGA. As DNA, the CDR3 is TGTGCCAGCAGTCTGACCAGGGCTCTCACAGATACGCAGTATTTT. Translation gives CASSLTRALTDTQYF. Drawing the rest from reference TRBV7-3 and TRBJ2-3, the complete variable domain is GAGVSQTPSNKVTEKGKYVELRCDPISGHTALYWYRQSLGQGPEFLIYFQGTGAADDSGLPNDRFFAVRPEGSVSTLKIQRTERGDSAVYLCASSLTRALTDTQYFGPGTRLTVL.

This clone was found a few times. The V and J genes are TRBV5-1 and TRBJ1-6, with no clear D. The CDR3 extends over 15 amino acids. Trimming stripped 6 bases from V and 7 bases from J, with 17 bases between. The germline CDR1 and CDR2 sequences are SGHRS and YFSETQ. This chain's CDR3 is CASTLDLNGNSPLHF. The DNA for the CDR3 is TGCGCCAGCACTCTAGACCTAAACGGAAATTCACCCCTCCACTTT. Based on the CDR3 plus reference TRBV5-1 and TRBJ1-6, the full variable domain is KAGVTQTPRYLIKTRGQQVTLSCSPISGHRSVSWYQQTPGQGLQFLFEYFSETQRNKGNFPGRFSGRQFSNSRSEMNVSTLELGDSALYLCASTLDLNGNSPLHFGNGTRLTVT.

The chain uses TRBV27 and TRBJ2-1; 14 bases match TRBD2. The V gene end was trimmed by 5 bases and the J gene end by 8 bases; junction bases not matched to a gene: 8. Looked up from germline, CDR1 is MNHEY and CDR2 is SMNVEV (reference sequence). This CDR3 spans 16 amino acids. CDR3 sequence: CASSQSGTSGSYEQFF. The CDR3 DNA follows: TGTGCCAGCAGTCAGTCCGGGACTAGCGGGAGTTATGAGCAGTTCTTC.

The chain employs TRBV20-1 and TRBJ2-7; perhaps TRBD2 as D (6 bases). Trimming cost V 0 bases and J 6 bases, with 6 bases left between them. CDR3 length equals 11 residues. Germline assignment: CDR1 DFQATT and CDR2 SNEGSKA (reference sequence). CDR3 bases: TGCAGTGCTAGAGAGCGGGGCGAGCAGTACTTC. This gives the protein CSARERGEQYF.

This clone came up once. The chain combines TRBV19 with TRBJ1-1; no definite D call. The CDR3 contains 14 residues. V was clipped by 2 bases and J by 7 bases, with 14 bases between them. Germline lookup yields CDR1 LNHDA and CDR2 SQIVND (reference sequence). The CDR3 bases are TGTGCCAGTAGTATAAACACCCCCGCCAATGAAGCTTTCTTT. Translating it yields CASSINTPANEAFF.

The rearrangement links TRBV7-3 to TRBJ2-3, with TRBD2 matching 12 bases. In germline, CDR1 is SGHTA, CDR2 FQGTGA. The CDR3 consists of 15 residues. The junction had 4 bases not matched to a gene; V was cut back by 5 bases and J by 4 bases. CDR3 coding DNA: TGTGCCAGCAGCGCTACTAGCGGGGGGTCAGATACGCAGTATTTT. Its translation is CASSATSGGSDTQYF.